The 32 T cell receptor beta chains presented below share a single source sample, sequenced in a study of blood T cell repertoires in COVID-19. Method: immunoSEQ multiplex PCR; TCRdb's copy keeps in-frame clones and lacks some. The sample has some 270,000 clones; roughly nine tenths are singletons. The sequencing sample was made of peripheral blood. The source of these receptors is a man between 45 and 60 years old with acute or convalescent COVID-19.

The gene calls are TRBV2 and TRBJ1-5, with D tentatively TRBD1 (5 bases). Germline V gives CDR1 SNHLY, CDR2 FYNNEI. The V end was cut by 5 bases, the J end by 4 bases, with 12 bases between. CDR3 length: 14 amino acids. CDR3 nucleotide sequence: TGTGCCAGCAGTTATCGGGGGGGTAATCAGCCCCAGCATTTT. Encoded protein: CASSYRGGNQPQHF.

The gene calls are TRBV15 and TRBJ2-7, with D unclear. The CDR3 contains 13 residues. Germline CDR1 and CDR2: LNHNV and YYDKDF (reference sequence). Trimming removed 4 bases at V and 3 bases at J, with 10 bases between. The CDR3 loop is CATSIGRNYEQYF. Written as DNA, the CDR3 is TGTGCCACCAGCATTGGCAGGAACTACGAGCAGTACTTC.

The chain couples TRBV2 to TRBJ1-1; perhaps TRBD1 as D (6 bases). The V gene's germline CDR1 is SNHLY and CDR2 FYNNEI. The CDR3 totals 14 residues. The V and J ends lost 8 bases and 5 bases respectively, with 18 bases between them. CDR3 region: CASLDSSIRTEAFF. The CDR3 DNA is TGTGCCAGCCTGGACAGTTCGATCAGGACTGAAGCTTTCTTT. The full variable domain, in which reference TRBV2 and TRBJ1-1 provide the parts outside the CDR3, is EPEVTQTPSHQVTQMGQEVILRCVPISNHLYFYWYRQILGQKVEFLVSFYNNEISEKSEIFDDQFSVERPDGSNFTLKIRSTKLEDSAMYFCASLDSSIRTEAFFGQGTRLTVV.

The chain recombines TRBV6-5 with TRBJ2-5; TRBD2 agrees at 7 bases. This CDR3 has 13 amino acids. V trimming: 6 bases; J trimming: 1 base; junction bases outside the gene matches: 2. Germline V gene data show CDR1 as MNHEY and CDR2 as SVGAGI. The CDR3 loop reads CASSGGIQETQYF. In DNA, the CDR3 is TGTGCCAGCAGCGGGGGGATCCAAGAGACCCAGTACTTC.

The chain links TRBV30 to TRBJ1-4, with 8 bases lining up with TRBD1. Germline lookup yields CDR1 GTSNPN and CDR2 SVGIG (reference sequence). V gave up 5 bases and J gave up 0 bases; unmatched junction bases: 2. The CDR3 loop spans 14 amino acids. In DNA, the CDR3 is TGTGCCTGGCGACAGGGGACAACTAATGAAAAACTGTTTTTT. It is translated as CAWRQGTTNEKLFF. Combining the CDR3 with reference TRBV30 and TRBJ1-4 gives the whole variable domain SQTIHQWPATLVQPVGSPLSLECTVEGTSNPNLYWYRQAAGRGLQLLFYSVGIGQISSEVPQNLSASRPQDRQFILSSKKLLLSDSGFYLCAWRQGTTNEKLFFGSGTQLSVL.

V usage is TRBV23-1 and J usage is TRBJ2-2, with D hard to call. TRBV23-1 is labeled an ORF, and its function is uncertain. The CDR3 has 16 residues. Trimming removed 0 bases from V and 2 bases from J, with 10 bases in between. CDR3 sequence (DNA): TGCGCCAGCAGTCAATCGTCAGGTATTAACACCGGGGAGCTGTTTTTT. This encodes CASSQSSGINTGELFF.

V gene TRBV5-6 combines with J gene TRBJ1-4; no clear D. The V and J ends lost 4 bases and 0 bases respectively, with 7 bases between them. This CDR3 is built from 14 residues. Per the germline V gene, CDR1 is SGHDT and CDR2 is YYEEEE. The CDR3 loop reads CASSLVATNEKLFF. The CDR3 bases are TGTGCCAGCAGCCTCGTAGCAACTAATGAAAAACTGTTTTTT.

This clone was seen a handful of times. V usage is TRBV4-1 and J usage is TRBJ2-2; D is unclear. This CDR3 has 14 amino acids. Looked up from germline, CDR1 is MGHRA and CDR2 is YSYEKL. Between the trimmed V and J ends, which lost 0 bases and 10 bases, there was a span of 12 bases. The CDR3 region is CASSQEQVSPELFF. The CDR3 nucleotides read TGCGCCAGCAGCCAAGAGCAGGTGAGCCCGGAGCTGTTTTTT.

The chain carries TRBV12-3 or TRBV12-4 and TRBJ2-5, with D uncertain. This CDR3 region has 13 residues. The V end was cut by 3 bases, the J end by 5 bases, with 10 bases between. CDR3 nucleotides: TGTGCCAGCAGTTTTCCGGGTGGTGAGACCCAGTACTTC. Its protein is CASSFPGGETQYF.

The gene calls are TRBV13 and TRBJ2-3; a possible D gene is TRBD1 (8 bases). V gave up 6 bases and J gave up 2 bases, with 24 bases separating them. In germline, CDR1 is PRHDT, CDR2 FYEKMQ (reference sequence). This CDR3 is 18 amino acids long. The CDR3 protein is CASRPSGGQELITDTQYF. CDR3 DNA sequence: TGTGCCAGCAGGCCCTCGGGGGGACAGGAGCTGATCACAGATACGCAGTATTTT.

This clone was observed a single time. The chain couples TRBV6-5 to TRBJ2-3, with TRBD2 identical over 9 bases. The V and J ends lost 0 bases and 4 bases, in that order; junction bases with no gene match: 5. This CDR3 region has 16 residues. Germline V gives CDR1 MNHEY, CDR2 SVGAGI. The chain's CDR3 is CASSYSSSGGSDTQYF. The CDR3 region has the DNA TGTGCCAGCAGTTACTCGAGTAGCGGGGGCTCAGATACGCAGTATTTT.

The rearrangement uses TRBV2 and TRBJ2-2, with 12 bases identical to TRBD2. The CDR3 has 16 amino acids. Germline CDR1 SNHLY, CDR2 FYNNEI. Trimming at V came to 5 bases and at J to 7 bases, leaving 8 bases not matched to a gene. CDR3 region: CASSRTSGVLGGELFF. CDR3 DNA: TGTGCCAGCAGTAGGACTAGCGGGGTCCTCGGCGGGGAGCTGTTTTTT. Complete variable domain (other parts from reference TRBV2 and TRBJ2-2): EPEVTQTPSHQVTQMGQEVILRCVPISNHLYFYWYRQILGQKVEFLVSFYNNEISEKSEIFDDQFSVERPDGSNFTLKIRSTKLEDSAMYFCASSRTSGVLGGELFFGEGSRLTVL.

The V and J genes are TRBV25-1 and TRBJ1-1, with D perhaps TRBD1 (5 bases). CDR3 length equals 17 residues. Germline V gene data show CDR1 as MGHDK and CDR2 as SYGVNS. The germline V and J ends were trimmed by 1 base and 4 bases, with 19 bases remaining between them. This CDR3 is CASSEWGTRGSGTEAFF. CDR3 nucleotide sequence: TGTGCCAGCAGTGAATGGGGAACAAGGGGATCGGGCACTGAAGCTTTCTTT.

The chain recombines TRBV6-4 with TRBJ2-1; 11 bases are shared with TRBD2. This CDR3 spans 13 amino acids. The germline CDR1 and CDR2 sequences are MRHNA and SNTAGT. V lost 7 bases and J lost 10; bases outside the gene matches: 6. DNA of the CDR3: TGTGCCAGCAAACCTAGCGGGGGGCGGGAGCAGTTCTTC. It encodes CASKPSGGREQFF.

This clone was seen once. The CDR3 DNA reads as TGTGCCAGCTCACCAGTTGAGCCCAGGGGGCGCGCCTATGGCTACACCTTC. This codes for CASSPVEPRGRAYGYTF. This chain connects TRBV18 to TRBJ1-2; 8 nucleotides line up with TRBD1. Germline CDR1 and CDR2: KGHSH and LQKENI. V trimming: 2 bases; J trimming: 4 bases; junction bases outside the gene matches: 12. The CDR3 extends over 17 amino acids. The full variable domain, in which reference TRBV18 and TRBJ1-2 provide the parts outside the CDR3, is NAGVMQNPRHLVRRRGQEARLRCSPMKGHSHVYWYRQLPEEGLKFMVYLQKENIIDESGMPKERFSAEFPKEGPSILRIQQVVRGDSAAYFCASSPVEPRGRAYGYTFGSGTRLTVV.

The chain couples TRBV7-3 to TRBJ2-6; the D is unclear. The CDR3 length is 16 residues. Trimming removed 0 bases at V and 0 bases at J, with 6 bases between. Germline assignment: CDR1 SGHTA and CDR2 FQGTGA. In nucleotides, the CDR3 is TGTGCCAGCAGCTTAACTGCACTCTCTGGGGCCAACGTCCTGACTTTC. The encoded protein is CASSLTALSGANVLTF.

The chain recombines TRBV19 with TRBJ2-1, with D tentatively TRBD1 (5 bases). CDR1 and CDR2 (germline): LNHDA, SQIVND (reference sequence). The CDR3 has 14 residues. Trimming took off 5 bases at V and 5 bases at J, with 13 bases between the two ends. The CDR3 reads CASSPQGLNNEQFF. The CDR3 coding sequence is TGTGCCAGTAGTCCCCAGGGCCTCAACAATGAGCAGTTCTTC.

CDR3 in DNA: TGTGCCAGCACCCAGGGGGCAGGGGATTCCGGGGAGCTGTTTTTT. Its translation: CASTQGAGDSGELFF. The chain joins TRBV5-4 to TRBJ2-2; 8 positions agree with TRBD1. Trimming removed 6 bases from V and 6 bases from J; junction bases left unmatched: 10. Germline CDR1 reads SGHNT; CDR2 reads YYREEE (reference sequence). This CDR3 region has 15 residues.

The V gene is TRBV19, the J gene TRBJ1-1; D gene unclear. Germline assignment: CDR1 LNHDA and CDR2 SQIVND (reference sequence). V was clipped by 5 bases and J by 5 bases, with 12 bases between them. The CDR3 extends over 13 amino acids. CDR3 residues: CASSPRARTEAFF. CDR3 bases: TGTGCCAGTAGTCCCCGAGCGCGGACTGAAGCTTTCTTT. The full variable domain, rest sourced from reference TRBV19 and TRBJ1-1, is DGGITQSPKYLFRKEGQNVTLSCEQNLNHDAMYWYRQDPGQGLRLIYYSQIVNDFQKGDIAEGYSVSREKKESFPLTVTSAQKNPTAFYLCASSPRARTEAFFGQGTRLTVV.

Concerning this clone itself: This same CDR3 is encoded by further DNA sequences in the sample. The genes are TRBV6-6 and TRBJ2-3; D is ambiguous. This CDR3 comprises 12 residues. Germline CDR1 MNHNY, CDR2 SVGAGI (reference sequence). V was cut by 4 bases and J by 0 bases, with 2 bases left in between. DNA for the CDR3: TGTGCCAGCAGTTCAAGCACAGATACGCAGTATTTT. Translating gives CASSSSTDTQYF.

This rearrangement joins TRBV7-8 to TRBJ2-3; 8 nucleotides match TRBD1. V dropped 5 bases and J dropped 0; count of bases not matched to a gene: 13. The CDR3 contains 18 residues. The germline V gene has CDR1 SGHVS and CDR2 FQNEAQ. CDR3 DNA sequence: TGTGCCAGCAGCCTTCTCTACCGGGACAGGAAAAGCACAGATACGCAGTATTTT. Amino acids: CASSLLYRDRKSTDTQYF.

The chain carries TRBV5-1 and TRBJ2-4; TRBD2 might be the D (6 bases). This CDR3 has 13 residues. CDR1 is SGHRS, CDR2 YFSETQ, per germline. V lost 10 bases and J 6 bases, leaving 17 bases between the germline ends. The CDR3 DNA reads TGCGCCTCCAGAGGGGCTAGCGTAAACATTCAGTACTTC. Amino acids: CASRGASVNIQYF.

The V and J genes are TRBV5-8 and TRBJ1-2, with TRBD1 as a possible D gene (6 bases). The V end lost 0 bases, the J end lost 2 bases, and 20 bases lay between the germline ends. Per germline, CDR1 SGHTS and CDR2 YDEGEE. This CDR3 contains 18 residues. CDR3: CASSLGGLTGTQNYGYTF. DNA of the CDR3: TGTGCCAGCAGCTTGGGGGGGTTAACCGGGACACAGAACTATGGCTACACCTTC. Complete variable domain (other parts from reference TRBV5-8 and TRBJ1-2): EAGVTQSPTHLIKTRGQQATLRCSPISGHTSVYWYQQALGLGLQFLLWYDEGEERNRGNFPPRFSGRQFPNYSSELNVNALELEDSALYLCASSLGGLTGTQNYGYTFGSGTRLTVV.

V and J are TRBV28 and TRBJ1-2; a possible D gene is TRBD1 (5 bases). Deletions cut 8 bases from V and 4 bases from J, with 11 bases between. This CDR3 has 12 residues. The germline gives CDR1 MDHEN, CDR2 SYDVKM. CDR3 in DNA: TGTGCCAGCGGAAGGGGCGGCTATGGCTACACCTTC. Translation gives CASGRGGYGYTF.

This chain connects TRBV10-2 to TRBJ1-6, with a possible D match to TRBD1 (6 bases). The CDR3 has 12 residues. Germline V gene lookup returns CDR1 WSHSY and CDR2 SAAADI. Trimming removed 8 bases from V and 6 bases from J, with 8 bases in between. The CDR3, as DNA: TGCGCCAGCGAGGACAGTAATTCACCCCTCCACTTT. Protein sequence: CASEDSNSPLHF.

This chain connects TRBV29-1 to TRBJ1-2, with D hard to call. This CDR3 region has 14 residues. CDR1 SQVTM and CDR2 ANQGSEA come from the germline V gene. Trimming stripped 6 bases from V and 8 bases from J, with 22 bases between. CDR3 in amino acids: CSVPFTGISSGYTF. The CDR3 coding sequence is TGCAGCGTCCCCTTCACCGGGATCAGTAGCGGCTACACCTTC.

V is TRBV2 and J is TRBJ1-1; 10 bases map to TRBD1. This CDR3 has 13 residues. Germline trimming cut 8 bases from V and 4 bases from J; bases unmatched to any gene: 4. Per the germline V gene, CDR1 is SNHLY and CDR2 is FYNNEI. CDR3: CASARTGGTEAFF. The CDR3 DNA reads TGTGCCAGCGCCCGGACAGGGGGCACTGAAGCTTTCTTT.

The chain employs TRBV7-9 and TRBJ1-2, with 10 bases identical to TRBD1. Looked up from germline, CDR1 is SEHNR and CDR2 is FQNEAQ (reference sequence). V was clipped by 5 bases and J by 8 bases; unmatched bases: 14. This CDR3 contains 16 residues. The CDR3 coding sequence is TGTGCCAGCAGCGAAAACTCTAATTTGGGACAGGGGGGCTACACCTTC. Translation: CASSENSNLGQGGYTF.

The chain joins TRBV14 to TRBJ2-7; the match to TRBD1 covers 8 bases. The CDR3 totals 16 residues. The junction had 8 bases not matched to a gene; V was cut back by 1 base and J by 3 bases. The germline CDR1 and CDR2 sequences are SGHDN and FVKESK. The CDR3 sequence is CASSQAYGDRIYEQYF. Here the CDR3 DNA reads TGTGCCAGCAGCCAAGCTTATGGGGACAGGATCTACGAGCAGTACTTC.

This clone is a singleton in its sample. V and J are TRBV11-2 and TRBJ2-1; D gene unclear. There are 18 residues in the CDR3. Germline values: CDR1 SGHAT, CDR2 FQNNGV. V lost 5 bases to trimming and J lost 6 bases, with 26 bases between them. The CDR3: CASSLRPRTFSGTNEQFF. The CDR3 bases are TGTGCCAGCAGCCTTAGACCGCGCACCTTCTCAGGTACCAATGAGCAGTTCTTC.

The chain uses TRBV28 and TRBJ1-2; D uncertain. Germline-derived CDR1 and CDR2 are MDHEN and SYDVKM. Trimming took off 6 bases at V and 7 bases at J, with 15 bases between the two ends. This CDR3 comprises 13 residues. The CDR3 loop is CASSPGRVSGYTF. The CDR3 DNA is TGTGCCAGCAGCCCGGGGAGGGTATCTGGCTACACCTTC.

The J gene is TRBJ1-6, the V gene TRBV19, with TRBD1 matching 9 bases. The germline V gene encodes CDR1 LNHDA and CDR2 SQIVND (reference sequence). This CDR3 comprises 14 residues. After removal of 7 bases from V and 9 bases from J, the junction contained 7 bases not matched to a gene. The CDR3 DNA reads as TGTGCCAGTATGACGGGACAGGGTGGTTCACCCCTCCACTTT. This encodes CASMTGQGGSPLHF.